This is a list of T cell receptor beta chains from one sample in a study of shared clonotypes between healthy human individuals. Profiling relied on immunoSEQ multiplex PCR, and the TCRdb table lists in-frame clones only, not all of them. The data show approximately 2.4 million clones, approximately 94% seen once. The specimen sequenced was naive CD4+ T cells sorted from blood. The receptors were gathered from a man younger than 30 in good health. Each CDR3 is given without its conserved first and last residue. Clone sizes are given selectively: once, few, many, or a class where the clone is expanded.

>TRBJ2-4|TRBV5-8|once
ASSLVSNIQY
>TRBJ1-1|TRBV4-3|NA
ASSQILGSAEAF
>TRBJ2-7|TRBV5-1|NA
ASSPGDNGIEQY
>TRBJ2-5|TRBV7-2|NA
ASSLSRGGETQY
>TRBJ1-3|TRBV5-1|NA
ASSLAWGSTGNTIY
>TRBJ2-3|TRBV7-9|NA
ASQGGLSTDTQY
>TRBJ2-2|TRBV2|NA
ASRGAGELF
>TRBJ1-6|TRBV29-1|NA
SVAEGAQNSPLH
>TRBJ2-3|TRBV9|NA
ASSVVAGGTDTQY
>TRBJ1-6|TRBV5-5|once
ASSLSLGTANNSPLH
>TRBJ2-2|TRBV2|NA
ASSVTGYTGELF
>TRBJ2-7|TRBV5-1|once
ASSLQSNEQY
>TRBJ1-5|TRBV10-1|NA
ASSEKGAIVQPQH
>TRBJ2-7|TRBV19|NA
ASSSWDRPY
>TRBJ1-4|TRBV29-1|NA
SVEFQGGKLF
>TRBJ2-3|TRBV5-1|NA
ASSLDRPTDTQY
>TRBJ1-4|TRBV28|NA
ASSRGTGKLNEKLF
>TRBJ1-4|TRBV5-1|NA
ASSITTGGGEKLF
>TRBJ1-1|TRBV13|few
ASSSRGRTEAF
>TRBJ1-3|TRBV6-5|NA
ASSPTGGNTIY
>TRBJ2-3|TRBV19|NA
ASRESPDTQY
>TRBJ1-1|TRBV6-5|NA
ASSHRNRPEAF
>TRBJ1-5|TRBV19|NA
ASLGGMALREPQH
>TRBJ2-4|TRBV5-4|NA
ASSLFENIQY
>TRBJ1-2|TRBV9|NA
ASSVGFQGPYGYT
>TRBJ1-1|TRBV6-6|NA
ASRLDNGFEAF
>TRBJ1-6|TRBV28|NA
ASSLTRDGSPLH
>TRBJ2-7|TRBV5-8|NA
ASSLRGVGDEQY
>TRBJ2-1|TRBV18|NA
ASSPVEGGSYNEQF
>TRBJ2-1|TRBV7-6|once
ASSTWTSGTNEQF
>TRBJ2-5|TRBV19|NA
ASGTVGGPGETQY
>TRBJ2-1|TRBV6-5|NA
ASSGQLGSYNEQF
>TRBJ1-1|TRBV5-1|NA
ASSEDRTGGTEAF
>TRBJ1-4|TRBV4-1|NA
ASSQEGQPINEKLF
>TRBJ2-1|TRBV18|NA
ASSPQGSSNEQF
>TRBJ2-1|TRBV2|NA
ASSGNSGGQRNEQF
>TRBJ1-6|TRBV2|few
ATRRQSNSPLH
>TRBJ2-5|TRBV27|NA
ASSPRETGTQETQY
>TRBJ1-1|TRBV18|NA
ASSPLTGGNTEAF
>TRBJ2-7|TRBV7-2|NA
ASSLEGQGPYEQY
>TRBJ2-2|TRBV7-2|NA
ASSPQGGSGELF
>TRBJ1-3|TRBV30|NA
AWGRQDSSGNTIY
>TRBJ2-6|TRBV7-9|NA
ASSLGPTGHPGANVLT
>TRBJ2-5|TRBV10-3|NA
AIRGGLQETQY
>TRBJ2-3|TRBV10-1|NA
ASSEFGSTTDTQY
>TRBJ1-5|TRBV6-5|NA
ASSYRQGSNQPQH
>TRBJ2-3|TRBV9|NA
ASSVAGSTDTQY
>TRBJ2-7|TRBV5-5|NA
ASSYRGHEQY
>TRBJ2-2|TRBV10-2|NA
ASRSSGTSGWGGTGELF
>TRBJ2-5|TRBV19|NA
ASSSRGRETQY
>TRBJ2-7|TRBV6-5|NA
ASSYGRTYEQY
>TRBJ2-5|TRBV18|NA
ASSPGTEETQY
>TRBJ1-6|TRBV4-1|NA
ASSQAVGTVSYNSPLH